The clone carrying this T cell receptor (beta chain) was counted a few times. Germline-derived CDR1 and CDR2 are LNHDA and SQIVND (reference sequence). The length of the CDR3 is 15 residues. V was trimmed by 2 bases and J by 5 bases, leaving 13 bases between them. Using immunoSEQ multiplex PCR, the repertoire was profiled, and TCRdb retains in-frame clones only, with some absent. The sample gives roughly 300,000 clones, approximately 87% of which show up once; around 12% is in the top ten. This entry is derived from a study of blood T cell repertoires in COVID-19. Background on the study: Some COVID-19 samples were acute and others convalescent; all came from the United States, Italy and Spain.

The Seattle patients joined while their infection was active and were tracked longitudinally afterward. The clonotype was recovered from a woman under 40 with COVID-19, enrolled during active disease. The chain couples TRBV19 to TRBJ2-1; tentative D call: TRBD1 (8 bases). Sequenced input: peripheral blood. CDR3 residues: CASSILQGGNNEQFF. CDR3 sequence (DNA): TGTGCCAGTAGTATATTACAGGGGGGGAACAATGAGCAGTTCTTC. Variable domain in full (rest from reference TRBV19 and TRBJ2-1): DGGITQSPKYLFRKEGQNVTLSCEQNLNHDAMYWYRQDPGQGLRLIYYSQIVNDFQKGDIAEGYSVSREKKESFPLTVTSAQKNPTAFYLCASSILQGGNNEQFFGPGTRLTVL.